The present TCR beta chain was sequenced within a study of cytomegalovirus exposure and HLA in healthy donors. The wider study: The study's early data release held some 85 million unique TCRs from HLA-typed donors.

PCR amplification relied on 60 Vbeta primers (plus 13 Jbeta primers). Profiled with immunoSEQ multiplex PCR; TCRdb holds only in-frame clones, not every one. The sample has some 180,000 clones; 80% to 85% are singletons. Study-level results: Association of approximately 18,000 TCR beta sequences with HLA alleles was found at 0.05 false discovery rate in a later analysis. A reported reduction in N-insertions relative to the approximately 600-donor mean was seen in an Asian-associated ancestry cluster in a later analysis.

The table lists this clone with a count of one. Its target is unknown. Germline V gives CDR1 SGHAT, CDR2 FQNNGV. The CDR3 has 17 residues. The junction had 11 bases not matched to a gene; V was cut back by 4 bases and J by 1 base. V gene TRBV11-2 combines with J gene TRBJ2-7; TRBD1 agrees at 9 bases. The clonotype originates from a male donor in good health and CMV-seronegative. Sequencing input: PBMCs. In nucleotides, the CDR3 is TGTGCCAGCAGCTCTCACATCCGGGACAGGGTATCCTACGAGCAGTACTTC. Amino acid sequence: CASSSHIRDRVSYEQYF.